This T cell receptor beta chain was obtained from a study of blood T cell repertoires in COVID-19 (dated by TCRdb to 2020 to 2022). Background on the whole study: The collaborator samples originated in the United States, Italy and Spain and spanned the acute and convalescent phases of COVID-19. Where available, HLA class I and class II types were taken from metadata supplied by the sample provider and were not determined by assay-based typing. The samples were drawn from the first 160 participants of the ongoing ImmuneRACE study and from over 950 subjects provided by 6 global collaborators. Deeply sampled blood TCRbeta repertoires from subjects exposed to, actively infected with, or recovered from COVID-19 were included in the dataset. The repertoires were released in a freely available public database meant as a resource for research on the immune response to SARS-CoV-2. A de-identified subject ID, COVID-19 status, age in years and sex were almost always included in the sample metadata. The prospective study material was composed of cDNA or gDNA derived from T cells, B-cell-depleted T cells, or PBMCs. The paper as a whole reports these results and caveats: Clinical and demographic metadata were provided uncurated, with the amount varying by source and participant.

TCRbeta CDR3 regions were amplified from genomic DNA by means of the immunoSEQ Assay, a bias-controlled multiplex PCR. Regarding the original processing steps: Nucleated cell counts per sample were estimated from amplification of reference gene primers within the assay. Sequence reads were collapsed and filtered to measure the absolute abundance of every unique TCRbeta CDR3 rearrangement. For each sample, productive Simpson clonality was calculated as the square root of Simpson's diversity index across productive rearrangements. The immuneACCESS repertoire file appears here via TCRdb, limited to in-frame rearrangements. These files lack a portion of the clones; in checked studies, under half of the deficit traces to unresolved V genes, and the cause of the others is not known. That table is the source of V, J and clone size, and D and trimming were worked out from the DNA. Present in this sample are around 230,000 clones, 75% to 90% of which were seen just once. The top ten clonotypes cover under 30% of the sample.

V loses 4 bases of germline sequence and J loses 1 base, and the interval between the two ends is 31 bases. Per the germline V gene, ENHRY is the CDR1 and SYGVKD is the CDR2. The CDR3 sequence holds 22 residues, the cysteine and phenylalanine included. The kept DNA is CDR3 alone, 66 bases in frame from the first base. The table lists this clone with a count of one. The antigen it binds to is not known. No much larger clonotype is one base removed from it; base qualities were not supplied. Each collaborating institution followed its own protocols to collect whole blood in K2EDTA tubes. For TCRbeta analysis, collaborators shipped samples as frozen whole blood, isolated PBMCs, or DNA extracted from either of those sample types.

The rearrangement combines TRBV10-3 with TRBJ1-4; TRBD1 might be the D gene, on 6 matching bases. The sequence derives from a man aged 35 to 55 with acute or convalescent COVID-19. Specimen: peripheral blood. In nucleotide form, the sequence is TGTGCCATCAGTGCCTACCACGCAAGTCCCACAGAGGGGGTTGTAACTAATGAAAAACTGTTTTTT. This gives the protein CAISAYHASPTEGVVTNEKLFF.